Listed here are 16 T cell receptor beta chains from one sample, sequenced in a study of CD8 T cells in ankylosing spondylitis (dated by TCRdb to about 2017). Receptors were amplified or captured by 5' RACE. The sequencer listed for this sample is Illumina HiSeq 2500. In TCRdb, the public reads were trimmed at Q25 with fastp and aligned with MiXCR, with productive beta chains retained. Each CDR3 protein appears once, grouped with its most common genes and DNA. Recorded for this sample are 450,000 to 550,000 distinct CDR3 sequences; approximately 5% of them occurred a single time. Clones ranked in the top ten supply approximately 4% of the sample. Antigen specificity for these receptors is unknown. Beyond this particular receptor, the publication reports: A TCR beta motif of fewer than 10 highly homologous amino acid variants appeared characteristic of blood from ankylosing spondylitis patients.

The sample comprised blood, either unsorted or a sorted T cell fraction (not recorded which). The receptors were gathered from a male donor with ankylosing spondylitis.

This clonotype was seen repeatedly, ten times or more. The J gene is TRBJ1-2, the V gene TRBV7-2; D call uncertain. Trimming removed 1 base at V and 5 bases at J, with 11 bases between. Germline V gene sequence: CDR1 SGHTA, CDR2 FQGNSA. The CDR3 spans 14 residues. The CDR3 nucleotides read TGTGCCAGCAGCTTAGGCCCAGGCTCTTATGGCTACACCTTC. Translated, it gives CASSLGPGSYGYTF.

This clonotype occurred many times. V is TRBV4-2 and J is TRBJ2-7, with 8 nucleotides matching TRBD1. Trimming at V came to 0 bases and at J to 6 bases, leaving 10 bases not matched to a gene. CDR1 is LGHNA, CDR2 YNFKEQ, per germline. The CDR3 is 16 residues long. This CDR3 reads CASSQEVQGARGEQYF. The DNA of the CDR3 is TGTGCCAGCAGCCAAGAGGTTCAGGGGGCCAGGGGCGAGCAGTACTTC.

V usage is TRBV5-1 and J usage is TRBJ1-6; D remains ambiguous. V lost 1 base to trimming and J lost 0 bases, with 14 bases between them. The CDR3 is 18 amino acids. In germline, CDR1 is SGHRS, CDR2 YFSETQ. The chain's CDR3 is CASSLRPAGISYNSPLHF. The DNA of the CDR3 is TGCGCCAGCAGCTTGCGGCCGGCGGGGATCTCCTATAATTCACCCCTCCACTTT.

The chain combines TRBV4-2 with TRBJ1-3, with TRBD1 matching over 7 bases. The junction had 3 bases not matched to a gene; V was cut back by 4 bases and J by 6 bases. CDR1 is LGHNA, CDR2 YNFKEQ, per germline. The CDR3 sequence is 13 residues long. CDR3 loop: CASSPGTVNTIYF. The CDR3 region has the DNA TGTGCCAGCAGCCCTGGGACAGTAAACACCATATATTTT.

This clonotype was observed many times. The chain recombines TRBV7-8 with TRBJ2-7, with a possible D match to TRBD2 (5 bases). V lost 2 bases and J lost 2, with 13 bases in between. Germline CDR1 is SGHVS and CDR2 is FQNEAQ. The CDR3 extends over 15 amino acids. In nucleotides, the CDR3 is TGTGCCAGCAGCTTATCCGCGTACGGGACCTACGAGCAGTACTTC. It codes for CASSLSAYGTYEQYF.

This clonotype was counted ten times or more. A read error may produce the germline difference seen at one junction end. This chain uses TRBV29-1 with TRBJ1-2, with TRBD1 matching over 7 bases. This CDR3 is built from 10 residues. Germline assignment: CDR1 SQVTM and CDR2 ANQGSEA. The CDR3 is CSVPGEGANF. The CDR3 DNA follows: TGCAGCGTCCCAGGGGAGGGGGCGAACTTC.

This clonotype was observed many times. The chain employs TRBV28 and TRBJ1-4, with TRBD1 as a possible D gene (6 bases). The germline V gene has CDR1 MDHEN and CDR2 SYDVKM. CDR3 size: 15 residues. With 3 bases removed from V and 3 bases from J, the gap between germline ends came to 11 bases. CDR3 nucleotide sequence: TGTGCCAGCAGTTTGGGGGGGGGCCCTAATGAAAAACTGTTTTTT. Translating gives CASSLGGGPNEKLFF. Full variable domain (outside the CDR3, taken from reference TRBV28 and TRBJ1-4): DVKVTQSSRYLVKRTGEKVFLECVQDMDHENMFWYRQDPGLGLRLIYFSYDVKMKEKGDIPEGYSVSREKKERFSLILESASTNQTSMYLCASSLGGGPNEKLFFGSGTQLSVL.

In this sample, this clonotype turned up many times. The chain has TRBV20-1 and TRBJ2-1; 7 nucleotides line up with TRBD2. The CDR3 length is 15 residues. The junction had 5 bases not matched to a gene; V was cut back by 0 bases and J by 3 bases. From germline, CDR1 is DFQATT and CDR2 SNEGSKA (reference sequence). The CDR3 loop reads CSARDLGGHYNEQFF. The CDR3 bases are TGCAGTGCTAGAGATCTGGGAGGGCACTACAATGAGCAGTTCTTC.

This chain links TRBV6-1 with TRBJ2-4; D possibly corresponds to TRBD1 (5 bases). This CDR3 has 15 amino acids. The V gene lost 2 bases and the J gene lost 8 bases, with 16 bases spanning the gap. Germline V gene data show CDR1 as MNHNS and CDR2 as SASEGT. As DNA, the CDR3 is TGTGCCAGCAGTGAAAGTGGGGCAGGGCGATACATTCAGTACTTC. The encoded protein is CASSESGAGRYIQYF.

This clonotype came up many times. The chain uses TRBV20-1 and TRBJ2-3; 8 positions agree with TRBD1. This CDR3 comprises 15 residues. Trimming at V came to 5 bases and at J to 4 bases, leaving 11 bases not matched to a gene. Looked up from germline, CDR1 is DFQATT and CDR2 is SNEGSKA (reference sequence). The CDR3 DNA is TGCAGTGCTCATCGGACAGGGATTCTTCCAGATACGCAGTATTTT. This codes for CSAHRTGILPDTQYF.

This clonotype was observed many times. This chain uses TRBV4-1 with TRBJ2-3; TRBD2 is a possible D gene (5 bases). V was cut by 0 bases and J by 2 bases, with 6 bases left in between. The CDR3 loop spans 14 amino acids. The germline V gene has CDR1 MGHRA and CDR2 YSYEKL. The CDR3 nucleotides are TGCGCCAGCAGCCAAGACGGGAACACAGATACGCAGTATTTT. It yields the protein CASSQDGNTDTQYF.

This clonotype came up many times. The rearrangement uses TRBV5-1 and TRBJ2-2; 7 positions match TRBD2. CDR1 is SGHRS and CDR2 is YFSETQ in the germline V gene. The CDR3 runs to 16 residues. V dropped 4 bases and J dropped 1; count of bases not matched to a gene: 7. The CDR3 bases are TGCGCCAGCAGCCCTGGGGTAGCGGGGAACACCGGGGAGCTGTTTTTT. As protein: CASSPGVAGNTGELFF.

Ten or more counts support this clonotype. The chain combines TRBV4-3 with TRBJ2-6, with D possibly being TRBD2 (5 bases). The CDR3 extends over 16 amino acids. V was trimmed by 1 base and J by 4 bases, leaving 11 bases between them. CDR1 and CDR2 (germline): LGHNA, YSLEER. This CDR3 reads CASSQALGAGANVLTF. The CDR3 nucleotides read TGCGCCAGCAGCCAAGCCTTGGGAGCCGGGGCCAACGTCCTGACTTTC.

This clonotype was observed at least ten times. The chain carries TRBV6-1 and TRBJ2-7; 7 bases fit TRBD1. The length of the CDR3 is 17 residues. Germline-derived CDR1 and CDR2 are MNHNS and SASEGT. V was clipped by 5 bases and J by 9 bases; unmatched bases: 22. The CDR3 region is CASSRSVMGEGATMQYF. CDR3 in DNA: TGTGCCAGCAGTAGGTCAGTGATGGGCGAGGGGGCTACGATGCAGTACTTC.

DNA for the CDR3: TGCAGTGCTAGCTCGCCCGGGTACGAGCAGTACTTC. This codes for CSASSPGYEQYF. The V and J genes are TRBV20-1 and TRBJ2-7; no clear D. The germline gives CDR1 DFQATT, CDR2 SNEGSKA (reference sequence). This CDR3 contains 12 residues. The ends were cut back, 3 bases at V and 4 bases at J, with 10 bases in the middle.

The table lists this clonotype with many counts. In DNA, the CDR3 is TGCAGTGCAAGGGAAGCGACAAGCTCCTACAATGAGCAGTTCTTC. Translation gives CSAREATSSYNEQFF. The chain couples TRBV20-1 to TRBJ2-1; D not certain. The V end was cut by 6 bases, the J end by 0 bases, with 15 bases between. This CDR3 has 15 residues. Germline V CDR1 and CDR2: DFQATT, SNEGSKA (reference sequence).